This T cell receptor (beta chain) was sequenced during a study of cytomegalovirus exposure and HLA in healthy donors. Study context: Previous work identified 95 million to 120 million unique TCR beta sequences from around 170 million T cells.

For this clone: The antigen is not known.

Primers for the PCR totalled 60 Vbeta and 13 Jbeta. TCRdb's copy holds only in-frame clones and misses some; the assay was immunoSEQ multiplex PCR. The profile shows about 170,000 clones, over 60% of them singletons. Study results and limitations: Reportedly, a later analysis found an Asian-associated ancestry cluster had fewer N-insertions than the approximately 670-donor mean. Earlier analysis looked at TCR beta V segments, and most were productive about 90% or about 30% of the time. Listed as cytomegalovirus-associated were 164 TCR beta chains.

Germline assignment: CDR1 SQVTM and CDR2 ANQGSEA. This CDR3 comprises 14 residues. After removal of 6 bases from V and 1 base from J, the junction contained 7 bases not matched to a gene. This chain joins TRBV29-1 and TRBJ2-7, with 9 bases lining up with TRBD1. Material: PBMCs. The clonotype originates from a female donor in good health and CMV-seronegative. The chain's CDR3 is CSVAGTGYSYEQYF. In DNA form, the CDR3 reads TGCAGCGTGGCCGGGACAGGGTATTCCTACGAGCAGTACTTC.